Each of the 28 T cell receptor beta chains below was sequenced from the same sample in a study of T cell repertoires in cytomegalovirus infection. These receptors lack a known antigen. TCRdb itself ran the reads through MiXCR, one entry per CDR3 protein. The table has around 58,000 distinct CDR3 sequences, 20% to 25% seen once. Sequences were derived from CD8+ T cells from cultured PBMCs, sampled from culture after CMV antigen stimulation. These receptors were taken from a human donor in good health (CMV status not recorded). Some clones in this sample may be carry-over from other donors' samples.

In this sample, this clonotype turned up a few times. CDR3 DNA: TGTGCCAGCAGCTTAAGGCATGAAGCTTTCTTT. As protein: CASSLRHEAFF. The rearrangement uses TRBV7-9 and TRBJ1-1; D gene ambiguous. The CDR3 has 11 amino acids. The germline V gene encodes CDR1 SEHNR and CDR2 FQNEAQ (reference sequence). V lost 2 bases, J lost 7 bases, and 5 bases lay in between.

This clonotype has just a few counts. The J gene is TRBJ1-3, the V gene TRBV11-2; D gene uncertain. V was pared by 1 base and J by 2 bases, with 3 bases between. This CDR3 comprises 13 residues. Germline CDR1 reads SGHAT; CDR2 reads FQNNGV. CDR3 coding DNA: TGTGCCAGCAGCTTAGGCACTGGAAACACCATATATTTT. Amino acid sequence: CASSLGTGNTIYF.

The chain has TRBV4-1 and TRBJ2-5; 8 bases fit TRBD1. The CDR3 is made up of 14 amino acids. Trimming at V came to 5 bases and at J to 1 base, leaving 3 bases not matched to a gene. The germline CDR1 and CDR2 sequences are MGHRA and YSYEKL. CDR3 protein: CASSRQGIQETQYF. The CDR3 bases are TGCGCCAGCAGCAGACAGGGGATCCAAGAGACCCAGTACTTC.

V and J are TRBV7-9 and TRBJ2-1; D is ambiguous. CDR1 SEHNR and CDR2 FQNEAQ come from the germline V gene (reference sequence). CDR3 size: 16 residues. V lost 5 bases and J lost 0, with 14 bases in between. The CDR3 region is CASSPTGVSSYNEQFF. For the CDR3, the DNA is TGTGCCAGCAGCCCGACCGGCGTAAGCTCCTACAATGAGCAGTTCTTC.

Here the CDR3 reads CASSLPPGGVGELFF. Written as DNA, the CDR3 is TGTGCCAGCAGTCTTCCCCCAGGGGGGGTCGGGGAGCTGTTTTTT. This chain joins TRBV27 and TRBJ2-2; D could derive from TRBD1 or TRBD2 (7 bases each). The CDR3 consists of 15 residues. The V and J ends lost 5 bases and 7 bases respectively, with 17 bases between them. CDR1 MNHEY and CDR2 SMNVEV come from the germline V gene (reference sequence).

The rearrangement uses TRBV7-2 and TRBJ2-7; 8 bases are shared with TRBD1. The CDR3 is 14 amino acids. CDR1 and CDR2 from the germline V gene are SGHTA and FQGNSA. The J segment lost 4 bases and the V segment lost 4 bases, leaving 6 bases of the junction unmatched. The CDR3 DNA sequence: TGTGCCAGCAGCTCCTGGACAGGGACGTACGAGCAGTACTTC. Protein product: CASSSWTGTYEQYF.

The CDR3 DNA follows: TGTGCCAGCAGCTCAGCCGGGACAGTCTCCTACGAGCAGTACTTC. This encodes CASSSAGTVSYEQYF. The chain joins TRBV7-2 to TRBJ2-7; 7 bases agree with TRBD1. The CDR3 loop spans 15 amino acids. Germline V lookup: CDR1 SGHTA, CDR2 FQGNSA. Trimming cost V 4 bases and J 0 bases; bases outside gene matches: 6.

The chain employs TRBV4-1 and TRBJ2-7, with D tentatively TRBD2 (6 bases). Germline CDR1 is MGHRA and CDR2 is YSYEKL. V shed 2 bases and J shed 5 bases, with 19 bases lying between them. The length of the CDR3 is 16 residues. The CDR3 loop reads CASSQLAFNSLHEQYF. The CDR3 bases are TGCGCCAGCAGCCAACTAGCGTTTAATTCTCTACACGAGCAGTACTTC.

A few counts support this clonotype. The chain is built from TRBV6-2 or TRBV6-3 and TRBJ1-1; D uncertain. The V gene lost 4 bases and the J gene lost 0 bases, with 9 bases spanning the gap. The CDR3 sequence is 14 residues long. The germline V gene has CDR1 MNHEY and CDR2 SVGEGT. The CDR3 spells CASSLRLMNTEAFF. The CDR3, as DNA: TGTGCCAGCAGTTTGCGTCTGATGAACACTGAAGCTTTCTTT.

This clonotype appeared many times. The chain carries TRBV2 and TRBJ2-3; the match to TRBD2 covers 10 bases. Germline-derived CDR1 and CDR2 are SNHLY and FYNNEI. The V segment lost 3 bases and the J segment 4 bases; nucleotides outside the gene matches: 4. CDR3 length: 15 residues. The CDR3 DNA is TGTGCCAGCAGTGAGTGGACTAGCGGCCCAGATACGCAGTATTTT. Translating gives CASSEWTSGPDTQYF. Complete variable domain (other parts from reference TRBV2 and TRBJ2-3): EPEVTQTPSHQVTQMGQEVILRCVPISNHLYFYWYRQILGQKVEFLVSFYNNEISEKSEIFDDQFSVERPDGSNFTLKIRSTKLEDSAMYFCASSEWTSGPDTQYFGPGTRLTVL.

There are many counts of this clonotype. CDR3 sequence: CASSLYKEPTEAFF. As DNA, the CDR3 is TGTGCCAGCAGTTTGTACAAGGAACCCACTGAAGCTTTCTTT. V is TRBV27 and J is TRBJ1-1; unclear D gene. Trimming cost V 3 bases and J 4 bases, with 12 bases left between them. The CDR3 has 14 amino acids. Germline CDR1 MNHEY, CDR2 SMNVEV (reference sequence).

The V gene is TRBV4-1, the J gene TRBJ2-3; 9 bases line up with TRBD2. The germline V gene has CDR1 MGHRA and CDR2 YSYEKL. The CDR3 is made up of 18 amino acids. Trimming took 5 bases from V and 2 from J; bases not matched to a gene: 14. The chain's CDR3 is CASSTILVAGEATDTQYF. The CDR3 DNA sequence: TGCGCCAGCAGCACCATCCTCGTAGCGGGGGAGGCCACAGATACGCAGTATTTT.

The rearrangement joins TRBV6-2 or TRBV6-3 to TRBJ2-7; maybe TRBD1 (7 bases). This CDR3 is built from 16 residues. Germline V gene lookup returns CDR1 MNHEY and CDR2 SVGEGT. The V gene lost 2 bases and the J gene lost 3 bases, with 17 bases spanning the gap. In DNA form, the CDR3 reads TGTGCCAGCAGTTACCGCGGCGGGACAGCGTACTACGAGCAGTACTTC. Residues: CASSYRGGTAYYEQYF.

At least ten counts were recorded for this clonotype. The genes are TRBV6-5 and TRBJ2-7, with TRBD1 matching 7 bases. Germline values: CDR1 MNHEY, CDR2 SVGAGI. This CDR3 is 13 amino acids long. The J segment lost 3 bases and the V segment lost 1 base, leaving 0 bases of the junction unmatched. This chain's CDR3 is CASSYYRGYEQYF. CDR3 bases: TGTGCCAGCAGTTACTACAGGGGCTACGAGCAGTACTTC.

The V and J genes are TRBV4-1 and TRBJ2-7, with D possibly being TRBD2 (7 bases). V was cut by 0 bases and J by 6 bases, with 15 bases left in between. Germline V CDR1 and CDR2: MGHRA, YSYEKL. The CDR3 sequence is 15 residues long. The CDR3 sequence is CASSQDSGAGAEQYF. DNA of the CDR3: TGCGCCAGCAGCCAAGATTCCGGTGCGGGGGCCGAGCAGTACTTC.

The chain carries TRBV7-2 and TRBJ1-2, with D hard to call. The V end lost 1 base, the J end lost 8 bases, and 17 bases lay between the germline ends. The CDR3 is 15 residues long. Germline CDR1 is SGHTA and CDR2 is FQGNSA. CDR3 loop: CASSLVSWSLNGYTF. As DNA, the CDR3 is TGTGCCAGCAGCTTAGTCTCGTGGTCTTTGAACGGCTACACCTTC.

V and J are TRBV4-1 and TRBJ2-7, with D uncertain. The germline V gene has CDR1 MGHRA and CDR2 YSYEKL. CDR3 size: 17 residues. V shed 0 bases and J shed 3 bases, with 18 bases lying between them. CDR3 in amino acids: CASSQDDGPRLGYEQYF. CDR3 sequence (DNA): TGCGCCAGCAGCCAAGATGATGGGCCGCGGCTTGGCTACGAGCAGTACTTC.

The chain combines TRBV12-3 or TRBV12-4 with TRBJ1-6; a possible D gene is TRBD1 (5 bases). This CDR3 is built from 14 residues. The V gene lost 2 bases and the J gene lost 6 bases, with 8 bases spanning the gap. In DNA form, the CDR3 reads TGTGCCAGCAGTTTAATTCAGGGTAATTCACCCCTCCACTTT. This encodes CASSLIQGNSPLHF.

This clonotype occurred a few times. The V gene is TRBV7-8, the J gene TRBJ2-6; tentative D call: TRBD1 (6 bases). The ends were cut back, 1 base at V and 3 bases at J, with 13 bases in the middle. CDR1 and CDR2 (germline): SGHVS, FQNEAQ. The CDR3 runs to 17 residues. CDR3 sequence reads: CASSLEPSGVGANVLTF. CDR3 DNA sequence: TGTGCCAGCAGCTTAGAACCCTCAGGGGTTGGGGCCAACGTCCTGACTTTC.

J is TRBJ2-3 and V is TRBV7-6; 13 nucleotides match TRBD2. This CDR3 region has 19 residues. The V segment lost 3 bases and the J segment 6 bases; nucleotides outside the gene matches: 15. Germline V gene lookup returns CDR1 SGHVS and CDR2 FNYEAQ. The CDR3 loop reads CASSLGLAGCFCVVDTQYF. As DNA, the CDR3 is TGTGCCAGCAGCTTGGGACTAGCGGGGTGCTTTTGTGTTGTGGATACGCAGTATTTT.

This clonotype was found a few times. The chain recombines TRBV12-3 or TRBV12-4 with TRBJ1-2; D unresolved. V was clipped by 3 bases and J by 2 bases, with 13 bases between them. The CDR3 covers 15 residues. The CDR3 DNA reads TGTGCCAGCAGTTTCTCCGACTACAGAAACTATGGCTACACCTTC. This translates into CASSFSDYRNYGYTF.

CDR3: CASSYGPGVDYGYTF. The CDR3 coding sequence is TGTGCCAGCAGTTACGGGCCAGGGGTCGACTATGGCTACACCTTC. The chain is built from TRBV6-5 and TRBJ1-2; D may be TRBD1 (6 bases). V lost 2 bases, J lost 3 bases, and 13 bases lay in between. In germline, CDR1 is MNHEY, CDR2 SVGAGI. The CDR3 is 15 amino acids.

This sequence joins TRBV7-2 and TRBJ2-4; weak D call: TRBD2 (6 bases). Germline CDR1 is SGHTA and CDR2 is FQGNSA. V lost 1 base to trimming and J lost 4 bases, with 8 bases between them. The CDR3 runs 14 residues. The CDR3 here is CASSLGAGKNIQYF. The CDR3 nucleotides are TGTGCCAGCAGCTTAGGGGCGGGGAAAAACATTCAGTACTTC.

The chain carries TRBV11-2 and TRBJ1-6; maybe TRBD1 (5 bases). In germline, CDR1 is SGHAT, CDR2 FQNNGV. This CDR3 is 18 amino acids long. The V and J ends lost 0 bases and 8 bases respectively, with 20 bases between them. The CDR3, as DNA: TGTGCCAGCAGCTTAGAAGTAGGCACGGGGGGAACTTATTCACCCCTCCACTTT. Translated: CASSLEVGTGGTYSPLHF. Full variable domain (remainder filled in from reference TRBV11-2 and TRBJ1-6): EAGVAQSPRYKIIEKRQSVAFWCNPISGHATLYWYQQILGQGPKLLIQFQNNGVVDDSQLPKDRFSAERLKGVDSTLKIQPAKLEDSAVYLCASSLEVGTGGTYSPLHFGNGTRLTVT.

This clonotype showed up just a few times. The chain combines TRBV27 with TRBJ2-7; 9 bases map to TRBD1. J lost 4 bases, V lost 4 bases, and 2 bases had no gene match. CDR1 is MNHEY and CDR2 is SMNVEV in the germline V gene (reference sequence). This CDR3 contains 13 residues. CDR3 amino acids: CASSWGQGYEQYF. The CDR3 nucleotides are TGTGCCAGCAGTTGGGGACAGGGTTACGAGCAGTACTTC.

V and J are TRBV7-9 and TRBJ2-2, with D possibly being TRBD1 (6 bases). The germline V gene has CDR1 SEHNR and CDR2 FQNEAQ (reference sequence). There are 14 residues in the CDR3. The V end was cut by 8 bases, the J end by 1 base, with 11 bases between. The CDR3 nucleotides read TGTGCCAGCGGCGTGACAGGGAACACCGGGGAGCTGTTTTTT. Translated, it gives CASGVTGNTGELFF.

This chain uses TRBV2 with TRBJ2-2; D is perhaps TRBD1 (6 bases). CDR3 length equals 16 residues. CDR1 SNHLY and CDR2 FYNNEI come from the germline V gene. V was clipped by 8 bases and J by 5 bases, with 21 bases between them. For the CDR3, the DNA is TGTGCCAGCGACGGCAGGGGAAGACCCAAGACCGGGGAGCTGTTTTTT. Protein: CASDGRGRPKTGELFF.

This clonotype has ten or more counts. The CDR3 here is CASSMWEGRRTEAFF. CDR3 bases: TGTGCCAGTAGTATGTGGGAAGGGCGACGGACTGAAGCTTTCTTT. The chain has TRBV19 and TRBJ1-1; no clear D gene. Looked up from germline, CDR1 is LNHDA and CDR2 is SQIVND (reference sequence). V lost 3 bases, J lost 5 bases, and 16 bases lay in between. The CDR3 length is 15 residues.